One sample yielded the 29 T cell receptor beta chains listed below, sequenced in a study of cytomegalovirus exposure and HLA in healthy donors (dated by TCRdb to about 2017). Preparation of the library involved the immunoSEQ multiplex PCR assay. A mixture of 60 forward primers for TCR Vbeta segments and 13 reverse primers for TCR Jbeta segments was used in the multiplex PCR. Imported from immuneACCESS, the table was reduced by TCRdb to in-frame sequences with V and J called. These copies leave out some clones; in studies compared against another copy, an unresolved V gene accounts for under half, and the cause of the remainder is not known. The sample has around 130,000 clones on record, around 66% of them singletons. The ten biggest clones cover under 7.5% of the sample. Sequencing was carried out using PBMCs. The receptors shown here come from a woman in her fifties or sixties in good health and CMV-seronegative.

The rearrangement uses TRBV7-2 and TRBJ2-7; D might be TRBD2 (5 bases). Germline loops: CDR1 SGHTA, CDR2 FQGNSA. This CDR3 is built from 15 residues. The V gene lost 1 base and the J gene lost 0 bases, with 10 bases spanning the gap. Here the CDR3 reads CASSLDVRGSYEQYF. The DNA of the CDR3 is TGTGCCAGCAGCTTAGATGTTCGGGGCTCCTACGAGCAGTACTTC.

This chain connects TRBV5-4 to TRBJ1-3; D is perhaps TRBD1 (6 bases). The CDR3 runs 16 residues. Trimming stripped 2 bases from V and 0 bases from J, with 12 bases between. From germline, CDR1 is SGHNT and CDR2 YYREEE (reference sequence). CDR3 sequence: CASSLSQGPSGNTIYF. DNA for the CDR3: TGTGCCAGCAGCTTATCACAGGGTCCCTCTGGAAACACCATATATTTT.

The chain joins TRBV11-2 to TRBJ2-3, with TRBD2 matching 7 bases. Germline CDR1 and CDR2: SGHAT and FQNNGV. Unmatched junction bases numbered 14, after V lost 3 bases and J lost 2 bases. The CDR3 has 18 amino acids. The CDR3 spells CASSFSTGGERLTDTQYF. In DNA, the CDR3 is TGTGCCAGCAGCTTTAGCACTGGGGGGGAGCGCCTCACAGATACGCAGTATTTT.

The chain recombines TRBV6-5 with TRBJ2-7, with 7 nucleotides matching TRBD2. J was trimmed by 2 bases and V by 4 bases; bases with no gene match: 2. The CDR3 spans 13 residues. Germline CDR1 and CDR2: MNHEY and SVGAGI. The chain's CDR3 is CASSSSGTYEQYF. The CDR3 bases are TGTGCCAGCAGTTCTAGCGGAACCTACGAGCAGTACTTC.

This clone came up a few times. The rearrangement uses TRBV5-1 and TRBJ1-2; 11 bases agree with TRBD1. V lost 1 base to trimming and J lost 3 bases; unmatched junction nucleotides: 5. The CDR3 totals 16 residues. CDR1 and CDR2 from the germline V gene are SGHRS and YFSETQ. The CDR3 region has the DNA TGCGCCAGCAGCTTGTCCCCGGGACAGGGGGACTATGGCTACACCTTC. This gives the protein CASSLSPGQGDYGYTF.

The chain is built from TRBV9 and TRBJ2-1; TRBD2 matches at 10 bases. CDR3 length equals 15 residues. J was trimmed by 5 bases and V by 3 bases; bases with no gene match: 5. CDR1 is SGDLS and CDR2 is YYNGEE in the germline V gene. CDR3 protein: CASSGRTSGNNEQFF. The DNA of the CDR3 is TGTGCCAGCAGCGGAAGGACTAGCGGTAACAATGAGCAGTTCTTC. The full variable domain, with the rest looked up from reference TRBV9 and TRBJ2-1, is DSGVTQTPKHLITATGQRVTLRCSPRSGDLSVYWYQQSLDQGLQFLIQYYNGEERAKGNILERFSAQQFPDLHSELNLSSLELGDSALYFCASSGRTSGNNEQFFGPGTRLTVL.

This clone occurred a few times. The chain uses TRBV9 and TRBJ1-1; no reliable D call. Looked up from germline, CDR1 is SGDLS and CDR2 is YYNGEE. This CDR3 spans 15 amino acids. Trimming took 3 bases from V and 1 from J, leaving 13 bases between them. CDR3 in DNA: TGTGCCAGCAGCGGAGACGGGTTTAGGAACACTGAAGCTTTCTTT. Its protein is CASSGDGFRNTEAFF.

The V call is TRBV27, the J call TRBJ1-1; D is unresolved. CDR1 MNHEY and CDR2 SMNVEV come from the germline V gene (reference sequence). This CDR3 contains 16 residues. V dropped 0 bases and J dropped 5 bases, with 16 bases sitting between them. The CDR3 coding sequence is TGTGCCAGCAGTTTATCCGCCCTTGGACGGGGTACTGAAGCTTTCTTT. Protein: CASSLSALGRGTEAFF.

This chain uses TRBV4-2 with TRBJ2-7; possibly TRBD2 for D (5 bases). V was trimmed by 1 base and J by 1 base, leaving 11 bases between them. The CDR3 covers 15 residues. Germline CDR1 is LGHNA and CDR2 is YNFKEQ. In DNA, the CDR3 is TGTGCCAGCAGCCAAGCTCACGGGGTGTCCTACGAGCAGTACTTC. Amino acids: CASSQAHGVSYEQYF.

The gene calls are TRBV5-1 and TRBJ2-5; D might be TRBD1 (6 bases). V was clipped by 0 bases and J by 1 base, with 13 bases between them. The CDR3 is 16 residues long. CDR1 and CDR2 (germline): SGHRS, YFSETQ. CDR3 in amino acids: CASSLGRGISQETQYF. The CDR3 DNA is TGCGCCAGCAGCTTGGGTAGGGGGATCTCCCAAGAGACCCAGTACTTC. Using reference TRBV5-1 and TRBJ2-5 for the parts outside the CDR3, the full variable domain is KAGVTQTPRYLIKTRGQQVTLSCSPISGHRSVSWYQQTPGQGLQFLFEYFSETQRNKGNFPGRFSGRQFSNSRSEMNVSTLELGDSALYLCASSLGRGISQETQYFGPGTRLLVL.

The table lists this clone with a few counts. One junction end does not reproduce the germline sequence, and a read error may be involved. V usage is TRBV6-1 and J usage is TRBJ2-5; 7 bases line up with TRBD1. CDR3 length: 13 residues. Germline V lookup: CDR1 MNHNS, CDR2 SASEGT. The CDR3, as DNA: TGTGCCAGCGCCCGAGGGGGCAAAGAGGCCCAGTACTTC. Its protein product is CASARGGKEAQYF.

CDR3 in DNA: TGTGCCAGTTCTAGCGGGCTAAACTCCTACAATGAGCAGTTCTTC. Its translation is CASSSGLNSYNEQFF. The V and J genes are TRBV27 and TRBJ2-1, with 8 bases lining up with TRBD2. Germline V CDR1 and CDR2: MNHEY, SMNVEV (reference sequence). Losses at the gene ends were 9 bases for V and 0 bases for J; bases not matched to a gene: 7. The CDR3 has 15 amino acids.

This clone was found a few times. The V and J genes are TRBV10-3 and TRBJ2-3; 10 positions agree with TRBD2. Trimming took 10 bases from V and 2 from J; bases not matched to a gene: 9. CDR3 size: 15 residues. In germline, CDR1 is ENHRY, CDR2 SYGVKD. DNA of the CDR3: TGTGCCACCTCACTAGCGGGGAGTCCCACAGATACGCAGTATTTT. It translates to CATSLAGSPTDTQYF.

A few counts support this clone. V gene TRBV7-2 combines with J gene TRBJ1-2, with a tentative D call TRBD1 (5 bases). Trimming cost V 4 bases and J 4 bases, with 16 bases left between them. The CDR3 covers 15 residues. From germline, CDR1 is SGHTA and CDR2 FQGNSA. The CDR3 loop reads CASSSLGPGLYGYTF. In DNA, the CDR3 is TGTGCCAGCAGCTCCTTAGGGCCAGGGCTCTATGGCTACACCTTC.

The V and J genes are TRBV28 and TRBJ2-7; a possible D gene is TRBD2 (6 bases). The germline V gene encodes CDR1 MDHEN and CDR2 SYDVKM. CDR3 length: 12 residues. Trimming took 3 bases from V and 4 from J, leaving 7 bases between them. Written as DNA, the CDR3 is TGTGCCAGCAGTTTGAGCGGGTACGAGCAGTACTTC. It codes for CASSLSGYEQYF.

The rearrangement uses TRBV9 and TRBJ2-5; the match to TRBD2 covers 14 bases. Germline V gene lookup returns CDR1 SGDLS and CDR2 YYNGEE. V gave up 0 bases and J gave up 7 bases; unmatched junction bases: 5. The CDR3 consists of 16 residues. In DNA form, the CDR3 reads TGTGCCAGCAGCGTAGGACTAGCGGGGGGGGACGGGACCCAGTACTTC. This translates into CASSVGLAGGDGTQYF. Supplemented by reference TRBV9 and TRBJ2-5, the full variable domain reads DSGVTQTPKHLITATGQRVTLRCSPRSGDLSVYWYQQSLDQGLQFLIQYYNGEERAKGNILERFSAQQFPDLHSELNLSSLELGDSALYFCASSVGLAGGDGTQYFGPGTRLLVL.

The chain couples TRBV18 to TRBJ1-1; perhaps TRBD1 as D (6 bases). With 2 bases removed from V and 3 bases from J, the gap between germline ends came to 13 bases. Germline lookup yields CDR1 KGHSH and CDR2 LQKENI. This CDR3 is built from 15 residues. In nucleotides, the CDR3 is TGTGCCAGCTCACCATTTGGCAGGGGTGACACTGAAGCTTTCTTT. Protein sequence: CASSPFGRGDTEAFF.

In DNA, the CDR3 is TGTGCCAGCAGCGAAAAACTAGCGGGAATCACAGATACGCAGTATTTT. It yields the protein CASSEKLAGITDTQYF. The J gene is TRBJ2-3, the V gene TRBV9, with 10 bases identical to TRBD2. Germline loops: CDR1 SGDLS, CDR2 YYNGEE. The CDR3 is 16 residues long. The ends lost 3 bases at V and 2 bases at J; junction bases unmatched: 6.

The chain combines TRBV7-2 with TRBJ1-1; TRBD1 matches at 8 bases. Looked up from germline, CDR1 is SGHTA and CDR2 is FQGNSA. The CDR3 totals 13 residues. Unmatched junction bases numbered 3, after V lost 1 base and J lost 8 bases. The chain's CDR3 is CASSLDRTGEAFF. The CDR3 DNA reads as TGTGCCAGCAGCTTAGACAGGACAGGGGAAGCTTTCTTT.

Here the CDR3 reads CASSPQVINQPQHF. In DNA, the CDR3 is TGTGCCAGCAGCCCCCAGGTCATCAATCAGCCCCAGCATTTT. The V gene is TRBV28, the J gene TRBJ1-5, with D unresolved. Germline assignment: CDR1 MDHEN and CDR2 SYDVKM. The CDR3 contains 14 residues. Trimming removed 6 bases from V and 3 bases from J, with 12 bases in between.

The rearrangement joins TRBV29-1 to TRBJ2-5; a weak D match, TRBD1 (5 bases). V was cut by 0 bases and J by 5 bases, with 13 bases left in between. From germline, CDR1 is SQVTM and CDR2 ANQGSEA. This CDR3 is built from 14 residues. The CDR3 bases are TGCAGCGTTGAAGACCCGGAAGGGGTTGAGACCCAGTACTTC. Protein sequence: CSVEDPEGVETQYF.

This rearrangement joins TRBV5-1 to TRBJ2-3; possible D gene TRBD2, 5 bases. The V end lost 7 bases, the J end lost 2 bases, and 14 bases lay between the germline ends. The CDR3 consists of 14 residues. Germline CDR1 SGHRS, CDR2 YFSETQ. CDR3 nucleotides: TGCGCCAGCGGTAAGGAGGTTCCCACAGATACGCAGTATTTT. Residues: CASGKEVPTDTQYF.

CDR3 nucleotides: TGTGCCAGCAGTTATTACAGGGACTCTGGGGCCAACGTCCTGACTTTC. Translated, it gives CASSYYRDSGANVLTF. V is TRBV6-5 and J is TRBJ2-6; D is possibly TRBD1 (6 bases). The CDR3 spans 16 residues. CDR1 is MNHEY, CDR2 SVGAGI, per germline. The V and J ends lost 3 bases and 0 bases respectively, with 9 bases between them.

This clone was observed a few times. The chain links TRBV12-5 to TRBJ2-1, with D maybe TRBD2 (7 bases). This CDR3 spans 13 amino acids. Trimming took off 5 bases at V and 10 bases at J, with 15 bases between the two ends. Germline CDR1 and CDR2: LGHNT and FRNRAP. The CDR3 loop is CASGPPGGLEQFF. In DNA form, the CDR3 reads TGTGCTAGTGGTCCCCCGGGGGGCCTAGAGCAGTTCTTC.

This clone has a handful of counts. The V gene is TRBV6-1, the J gene TRBJ1-2; D remains unclear. From germline, CDR1 is MNHNS and CDR2 SASEGT. V lost 4 bases to trimming and J lost 5 bases, with 5 bases between them. The CDR3 length is 11 residues. CDR3 nucleotide sequence: TGTGCCAGCAGTGGAGGGTATGGCTACACCTTC. Translation gives CASSGGYGYTF.

The chain uses TRBV19 and TRBJ1-5, with 12 bases identical to TRBD1. The junction had 6 bases not matched to a gene; V was cut back by 6 bases and J by 3 bases. Germline lookup yields CDR1 LNHDA and CDR2 SQIVND (reference sequence). The CDR3 covers 16 residues. The CDR3 here is CASSRGQGALNQPQHF. The CDR3 DNA is TGTGCCAGTAGCCGGGGACAGGGGGCCCTCAATCAGCCCCAGCATTTT.

This rearrangement joins TRBV9 to TRBJ2-7; D gene ambiguous. V dropped 0 bases and J dropped 0 bases, with 16 bases sitting between them. Germline V gene lookup returns CDR1 SGDLS and CDR2 YYNGEE. CDR3 length: 17 residues. Here the CDR3 reads CASSVADVGAPSYEQYF. CDR3 sequence (DNA): TGTGCCAGCAGCGTAGCTGATGTGGGCGCCCCCTCCTACGAGCAGTACTTC. Supplemented by reference TRBV9 and TRBJ2-7, the full variable domain reads DSGVTQTPKHLITATGQRVTLRCSPRSGDLSVYWYQQSLDQGLQFLIQYYNGEERAKGNILERFSAQQFPDLHSELNLSSLELGDSALYFCASSVADVGAPSYEQYFGPGTRLTVT.

The chain couples TRBV20-1 to TRBJ2-1; no reliable D call. Germline V gene sequence: CDR1 DFQATT, CDR2 SNEGSKA (reference sequence). With 6 bases removed from V and 10 bases from J, the gap between germline ends came to 13 bases. The CDR3 is made up of 11 amino acids. This CDR3 reads CSARHLREQFF. CDR3 bases: TGCAGTGCACGGCATTTGAGGGAGCAGTTCTTC.

This clone was picked up a small number of times. V usage is TRBV11-2 and J usage is TRBJ2-7; TRBD2 aligns across 8 bases. The CDR3 is 15 residues long. The ends lost 0 bases at V and 4 bases at J; junction bases unmatched: 5. Germline values: CDR1 SGHAT, CDR2 FQNNGV. The CDR3 protein is CASSLDPAGVYEQYF. The DNA of the CDR3 is TGTGCCAGCAGCTTAGATCCAGCGGGGGTATACGAGCAGTACTTC.